These 13 T cell receptor beta chains share one sample of origin, sequenced in a study of immune evolution from preneoplasia to lung adenocarcinoma. Using immunoSEQ multiplex PCR, the repertoire was profiled, and TCRdb retains in-frame clones only, with some absent. In the table there are 9,900 or so clones, 75% to 85% of which are singletons. Sample: FFPE minimally invasive lung adenocarcinoma tissue. These TCRs come from a person aged 65 to 85 with lung adenocarcinoma.

The CDR3: CASKPGNSRSTIYF. In DNA form, the CDR3 reads TGTGCCAGCAAACCAGGGAATTCTAGGAGCACCATATATTTT. The chain uses TRBV6-5 and TRBJ1-3, with D possibly matching TRBD1 (5 bases). In germline, CDR1 is MNHEY, CDR2 SVGAGI. V was trimmed by 7 bases and J by 9 bases, leaving 19 bases between them. The CDR3 is 14 amino acids.

The chain has TRBV21-1 and TRBJ1-5. TRBV21-1 is classified as a pseudogene. This CDR3 is built from 15 residues. CDR3 bases: TGTGCCAGCCGACCCCGACGCTACCCTAATCAGCCCCAGCATTTT. It yields the protein CASRPRRYPNQPQHF.

The chain combines TRBV6-8 with TRBJ2-1; D might be TRBD1 or TRBD2, each matching 5 bases. V lost 6 bases and J 8 bases, leaving 20 bases between the germline ends. The germline V gene has CDR1 MNHGY and CDR2 SAAAGT. This CDR3 is 15 amino acids long. The CDR3 spells CASRSTGTHGDEQFF. The CDR3 DNA is TGTGCCAGCAGATCGACCGGGACCCACGGCGATGAGCAGTTCTTC.

There are a few counts of this clone. The chain is built from TRBV7-3 and TRBJ2-7; 12 bases fit TRBD2. CDR3 length equals 15 residues. J was trimmed by 4 bases and V by 0 bases; bases with no gene match: 1. Germline CDR1 and CDR2: SGHTA and FQGTGA. CDR3 protein: CASSLTGTSGYEQYF. CDR3 DNA sequence: TGTGCCAGCAGCTTAACAGGGACTAGCGGGTACGAGCAGTACTTC.

This clone was detected only a few times. The gene calls are TRBV6-6 and TRBJ2-3; unclear D gene. V lost 4 bases, J lost 6 bases, and 11 bases lay in between. The CDR3 consists of 13 residues. Germline lookup yields CDR1 MNHNY and CDR2 SVGAGI (reference sequence). The CDR3 coding sequence is TGTGCCAGCAGTTCCCCGTATTTGGATACGCAGTATTTT. This sequence encodes CASSSPYLDTQYF.

This clone was picked up one time. The chain couples TRBV9 to TRBJ1-2, with D tentatively TRBD1 (6 bases). The V end lost 0 bases, the J end lost 0 bases, and 18 bases lay between the germline ends. The CDR3 spans 18 residues. Germline CDR1 is SGDLS and CDR2 is YYNGEE. The CDR3 here is CASSVVGGTPLANYGYTF. The CDR3 nucleotides read TGTGCCAGCAGCGTAGTAGGCGGGACACCCTTAGCTAACTATGGCTACACCTTC. Based on the CDR3 plus reference TRBV9 and TRBJ1-2, the full variable domain is DSGVTQTPKHLITATGQRVTLRCSPRSGDLSVYWYQQSLDQGLQFLIQYYNGEERAKGNILERFSAQQFPDLHSELNLSSLELGDSALYFCASSVVGGTPLANYGYTFGSGTRLTVV.

This sequence joins TRBV7-8 and TRBJ1-3; the D is unclear. The V end lost 0 bases, the J end lost 4 bases, and 1 base lay between the germline ends. The germline V gene encodes CDR1 SGHVS and CDR2 FQNEAQ. The CDR3 sequence is 12 residues long. The CDR3 here is CASSLAGNTIYF. The CDR3 region has the DNA TGTGCCAGCAGCTTAGCCGGAAACACCATATATTTT.

This clone has just a few counts. The V call is TRBV9, the J call TRBJ2-3; 8 nucleotides agree with TRBD1. Trimming at V came to 4 bases and at J to 3 bases, leaving 10 bases not matched to a gene. This CDR3 is 16 amino acids long. Germline CDR1 and CDR2: SGDLS and YYNGEE. In nucleotides, the CDR3 is TGTGCCAGCAGCTACCGGACAGGGAGTTCGACAGATACGCAGTATTTT. Encoded protein: CASSYRTGSSTDTQYF.

The gene calls are TRBV7-2 and TRBJ2-7, with TRBD2 matching over 9 bases. CDR3 length equals 15 residues. V shed 1 base, J shed 3 bases, and the junction held 4 bases outside the gene matches. Germline lookup yields CDR1 SGHTA and CDR2 FQGNSA. The CDR3 spells CASSLGSGGFYEQYF. CDR3 nucleotides: TGTGCCAGCAGCTTAGGTAGCGGGGGATTCTACGAGCAGTACTTC.

V and J are TRBV4-1 and TRBJ2-3; D gene uncertain. The CDR3 consists of 14 residues. CDR1 and CDR2 from the germline V gene are MGHRA and YSYEKL. Trimming stripped 2 bases from V and 4 bases from J, with 10 bases between. This CDR3 reads CASSQPSTADTQYF. The CDR3 nucleotides are TGCGCCAGCAGCCAACCTTCGACCGCAGATACGCAGTATTTT.

The chain uses TRBV5-1 and TRBJ2-5; D possibly uses TRBD1 or TRBD2 (6 bases each). The germline V and J ends were trimmed by 5 bases and 4 bases, with 15 bases remaining between them. Germline V CDR1 and CDR2: SGHRS, YFSETQ. This CDR3 region has 14 residues. The CDR3 is CASRQEGVGETQYF. Here the CDR3 DNA reads TGCGCCAGCAGACAGGAGGGGGTCGGAGAGACCCAGTACTTC.

This clone has just a few counts. V and J are TRBV27 and TRBJ2-5; D is perhaps TRBD1 (5 bases). The CDR3 is made up of 12 amino acids. Germline V lookup: CDR1 MNHEY, CDR2 SMNVEV (reference sequence). Deletions cut 0 bases from V and 6 bases from J, with 5 bases between. The CDR3 DNA reads TGTGCCAGCAGTTTATCGGGGCAGACCCAGTACTTC. It is translated as CASSLSGQTQYF.

The chain combines TRBV9 with TRBJ1-1; D uncertain. This CDR3 region has 13 residues. Trimming pared 3 bases from V and 3 bases from J, leaving 9 bases between. Germline CDR1 reads SGDLS; CDR2 reads YYNGEE. CDR3 DNA sequence: TGTGCCAGCAGCGGGGAATATTACACTGAAGCTTTCTTT. Its translation: CASSGEYYTEAFF. Filled out from reference TRBV9 and TRBJ1-1, the complete variable domain reads DSGVTQTPKHLITATGQRVTLRCSPRSGDLSVYWYQQSLDQGLQFLIQYYNGEERAKGNILERFSAQQFPDLHSELNLSSLELGDSALYFCASSGEYYTEAFFGQGTRLTVV.